This T cell receptor (beta chain) was sequenced during a study of Tregs in tolerant kidney transplant recipients. The CDR3 consists of 15 residues. Assay: immunoSEQ multiplex PCR; the TCRdb copy retains only in-frame clones and omits some. The repertoire holds roughly 86,000 clones, with roughly 93% as singletons. Study results and caveats: Some patients' samples used different primers over time, so nucleotide sequences weren't comparable.

This clone was counted a single time. Its antigen is still unknown. The nonmyeloablative bone marrow transplants came from related graft donors, with transient mixed chimerism. CD4+CD25+CD127- Tregs, CD4+CD25- non-Tregs, CD4 and CD8 cells were sorted. Sample: CD4+ T cells from blood (PBMCs), taken 12 months after the transplant. The TCR sequence derives from a human patient who received a combined kidney and bone marrow transplant. Part of the T cells may come from the graft donor. This chain connects TRBV21-1 to TRBJ1-1; TRBD1 reflects the table's D call only, with no check against the DNA. TRBV21-1 is deemed a pseudogene. The CDR3 reads CASSKEAAGLTEAFF. CDR3 nucleotides: TGTGCCAGCAGCAAAGAGGCGGCAGGGCTCACTGAAGCTTTCTTT.